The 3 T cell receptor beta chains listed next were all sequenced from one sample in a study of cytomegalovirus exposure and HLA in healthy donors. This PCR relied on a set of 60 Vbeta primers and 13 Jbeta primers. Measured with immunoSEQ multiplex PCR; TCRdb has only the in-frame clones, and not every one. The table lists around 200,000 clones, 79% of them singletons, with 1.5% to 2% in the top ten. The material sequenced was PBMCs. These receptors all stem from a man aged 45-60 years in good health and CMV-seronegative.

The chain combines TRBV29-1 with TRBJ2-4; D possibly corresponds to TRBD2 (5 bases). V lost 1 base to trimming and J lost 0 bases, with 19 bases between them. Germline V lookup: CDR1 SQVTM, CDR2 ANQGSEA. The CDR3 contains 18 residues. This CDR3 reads CSVEGSGGQYLAKNIQYF. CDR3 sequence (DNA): TGCAGCGTTGAAGGGTCAGGAGGCCAATACCTAGCCAAAAACATTCAGTACTTC.

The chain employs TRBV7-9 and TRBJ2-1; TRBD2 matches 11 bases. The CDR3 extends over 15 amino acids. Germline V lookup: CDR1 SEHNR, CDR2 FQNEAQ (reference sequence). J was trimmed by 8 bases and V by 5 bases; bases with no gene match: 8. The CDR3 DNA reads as TGTGCCAGCAGCGTCGGGACTAGCGGATCCGATGAGCAGTTCTTC. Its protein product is CASSVGTSGSDEQFF.

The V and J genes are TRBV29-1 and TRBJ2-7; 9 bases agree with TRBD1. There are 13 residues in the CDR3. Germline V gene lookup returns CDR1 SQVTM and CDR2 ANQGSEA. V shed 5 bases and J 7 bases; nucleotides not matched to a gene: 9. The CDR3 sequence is CSVSDRGGREQYF. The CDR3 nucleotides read TGCAGCGTTTCTGACAGGGGGGGAAGGGAGCAGTACTTC.